Following are 26 T cell receptor beta chains from one sample sequenced in a study of Graves' ophthalmopathy and Graves' hyperthyroidism. Amplified material comprised TCR beta CDR3 regions derived from RNA transcripts. After a first-round RT-PCR with HTBI primers, a second-round multiplex PCR was run. TCRdb re-called the multiplex PCR reads with MiXCR, one entry per CDR3 protein. The profile shows 650,000 to 800,000 distinct CDR3 sequences, approximately 39% of them singletons. Specimen: peripheral blood. The receptors originated from an adult man with Graves' ophthalmopathy.

This clonotype occurred a few times. The V and J genes are TRBV20-1 and TRBJ2-7; 7 nucleotides match TRBD1. V shed 3 bases, J shed 4 bases, and the junction held 9 bases outside the gene matches. This CDR3 region has 14 residues. The germline V gene encodes CDR1 DFQATT and CDR2 SNEGSKA (reference sequence). CDR3 nucleotides: TGCAGTGCTAGTACAGGGGTAGTGGTATACGAGCAGTACTTC. Its protein product is CSASTGVVVYEQYF.

Many counts were recorded for this clonotype. The chain combines TRBV5-1 with TRBJ1-4, with 11 bases lining up with TRBD1. V lost 5 bases to trimming and J lost 6 bases; unmatched junction nucleotides: 3. The germline V gene encodes CDR1 SGHRS and CDR2 YFSETQ. The length of the CDR3 is 14 residues. Written as DNA, the CDR3 is TGCGCCAGCAGTAAGGGACAGGGGGATGAAAAACTGTTTTTT. Encoded protein: CASSKGQGDEKLFF. The whole variable domain, remainder taken from reference TRBV5-1 and TRBJ1-4, is KAGVTQTPRYLIKTRGQQVTLSCSPISGHRSVSWYQQTPGQGLQFLFEYFSETQRNKGNFPGRFSGRQFSNSRSEMNVSTLELGDSALYLCASSKGQGDEKLFFGSGTQLSVL.

In its sample, this clonotype was seen a few times. The chain has TRBV20-1 and TRBJ1-2; 8 bases are shared with TRBD1. CDR3 size: 15 residues. With 1 base clipped from V and 2 bases from J, the junction kept 6 bases outside the gene matches. Per germline, CDR1 DFQATT and CDR2 SNEGSKA (reference sequence). The CDR3 region is CSARVPGGGNYGYTF. The CDR3 DNA reads as TGCAGTGCTAGAGTACCAGGGGGCGGGAACTATGGCTACACCTTC.

The chain uses TRBV25-1 and TRBJ1-6; TRBD1 agrees at 7 bases. CDR3 length: 13 amino acids. With V trimmed by 9 bases and J by 6 bases, 5 bases remained unmatched. Germline V gene sequence: CDR1 MGHDK, CDR2 SYGVNS. The CDR3 region has the DNA TGTGCCAGGGGGGACAGTGTTAATTCACCCCTCCACTTT. Protein sequence: CARGDSVNSPLHF.

The rearrangement joins TRBV7-9 to TRBJ2-2; the match to TRBD2 covers 12 bases. Losses at the gene ends were 0 bases for V and 0 bases for J; bases not matched to a gene: 8. The CDR3 length is 20 residues. CDR1 is SEHNR, CDR2 FQNEAQ, per germline (reference sequence). The CDR3 DNA follows: TGTGCCAGCAGCTTAGCGAAACTAGCGGGGGGCCCCCCGAACACCGGGGAGCTGTTTTTT. Amino acid sequence: CASSLAKLAGGPPNTGELFF.

This clonotype has at least ten counts. The V call is TRBV5-1, the J call TRBJ2-5; the D is unclear. The V and J ends lost 6 bases and 4 bases respectively, with 19 bases between them. The CDR3 is 15 residues long. The V gene's germline CDR1 is SGHRS and CDR2 YFSETQ. The CDR3 here is CASNELVSAPETQYF. CDR3 bases: TGCGCCAGCAATGAACTCGTCTCAGCGCCAGAGACCCAGTACTTC.

This clonotype was seen ten or more times. The V call is TRBV2, the J call TRBJ1-4; TRBD1 might be the D (6 bases). This CDR3 has 14 residues. Trimming took off 2 bases at V and 6 bases at J, with 10 bases between the two ends. Germline CDR1 is SNHLY and CDR2 is FYNNEI. The CDR3 loop is CASSEWGADEKLFF. The CDR3 DNA follows: TGTGCCAGCAGTGAATGGGGGGCTGATGAAAAACTGTTTTTT. The complete variable domain, with remaining parts taken from reference TRBV2 and TRBJ1-4, reads EPEVTQTPSHQVTQMGQEVILRCVPISNHLYFYWYRQILGQKVEFLVSFYNNEISEKSEIFDDQFSVERPDGSNFTLKIRSTKLEDSAMYFCASSEWGADEKLFFGSGTQLSVL.

This sequence joins TRBV20-1 and TRBJ2-3; D is unresolved. This CDR3 contains 15 residues. Germline V gene data show CDR1 as DFQATT and CDR2 as SNEGSKA (reference sequence). The ends were cut back, 4 bases at V and 0 bases at J, with 14 bases in the middle. CDR3 protein: CSAIGEASSTDTQYF. CDR3 in DNA: TGCAGTGCTATTGGAGAAGCATCTAGCACAGATACGCAGTATTTT.

Regarding this clonotype: No conserved phenylalanine or tryptophan ends this CDR3, so it is likely a read error. This chain connects TRBV7-3 to TRBJ2-1, with 11 bases that match TRBD1. V lost 3 bases to trimming and J lost 0 bases; unmatched junction nucleotides: 7. The germline gives CDR1 SGHTA, CDR2 FQGTGA. The CDR3 consists of 18 residues. CDR3 sequence (DNA): TGTGCCAGCAGCTTGACTTGGGACAGGGGGAGCTCCTACAATGAGCAGTTCTGC. Encoded protein: CASSLTWDRGSSYNEQFC.

The rearrangement links TRBV9 to TRBJ2-5; 8 positions agree with TRBD2. Trimming took 3 bases from V and 3 from J; bases not matched to a gene: 4. This CDR3 has 14 residues. Germline V gene lookup returns CDR1 SGDLS and CDR2 YYNGEE. CDR3 bases: TGTGCCAGCAGCGGGGGGACTAGAGAAGAGACCCAGTACTTC. Its translation is CASSGGTREETQYF.

The gene calls are TRBV24-1 and TRBJ2-2; D remains unclear. Germline CDR1 KGHDR, CDR2 SFDVKD. The CDR3 is 14 amino acids. Trimming took 2 bases from V and 11 from J, leaving 14 bases between them. Written as DNA, the CDR3 is TGTGCCACCAGTGATTCCGCCGGGCCTGGTGAGCTGTTTTTT. Protein product: CATSDSAGPGELFF.

The table lists this clonotype with a count of one. A much larger clone lies one base from this, so it may be a read error. The chain is built from TRBV5-1 and TRBJ1-1, with D unresolved. The CDR3 consists of 14 residues. CDR1 is SGHRS, CDR2 YFSETQ, per germline. V shed 6 bases and J shed 3 bases, with 15 bases lying between them. DNA of the CDR3: TGCGCCAGCAATAGGGCCTCGGAGGACACTGAAGCTTTCTTT. Encoded protein: CASNRASEDTEAFF.

The chain is built from TRBV25-1 and TRBJ2-1; TRBD2 matches at 8 bases. The germline CDR1 and CDR2 sequences are MGHDK and SYGVNS. J gave up 1 base and V 5 bases, and 7 bases lay outside the gene matches. This CDR3 spans 16 amino acids. DNA of the CDR3: TGTGCCAGCAGTCCGGGGGGGCCGGAGTCCTACAATGAGCAGTTCTTC. Translating gives CASSPGGPESYNEQFF.

This clonotype was counted ten times or more. The chain couples TRBV7-2 to TRBJ2-7, with 7 bases aligning to TRBD1. Germline CDR1 and CDR2: SGHTA and FQGNSA. This CDR3 region has 13 residues. The trim removed 3 bases at V and 6 bases at J, leaving 5 bases unmatched. The CDR3 reads CASSLDRRAEQYF. The CDR3 DNA reads as TGTGCCAGCAGCTTGGACAGGCGGGCCGAGCAGTACTTC.

A note on this clonotype: The junction differs from germline at one of its ends, possibly a read error. The chain is built from TRBV9 and TRBJ1-1; D is possibly TRBD1 (5 bases). Germline V gene lookup returns CDR1 SGDLS and CDR2 YYNGEE. This CDR3 has 14 residues. CDR3 coding DNA: TGCGCCAGCAGCCGTAGGGGTGGAAACACTGAAGCTTTCTTT. Translation gives CASSRRGGNTEAFF.

This clonotype occurred a few times. The chain couples TRBV5-6 to TRBJ2-2; 7 nucleotides match TRBD1. The length of the CDR3 is 15 residues. The V gene's germline CDR1 is SGHDT and CDR2 YYEEEE. V lost 1 base to trimming and J lost 4 bases; unmatched junction nucleotides: 4. The CDR3 coding sequence is TGTGCCAGCAGCTTGTTCGGGACAGTCACCGGGGAGCTGTTTTTT. It codes for CASSLFGTVTGELFF. The variable domain in full, with the rest retrieved from reference TRBV5-6 and TRBJ2-2, is DAGVTQSPTHLIKTRGQQVTLRCSPKSGHDTVSWYQQALGQGPQFIFQYYEEEERQRGNFPDRFSGHQFPNYSSELNVNALLLGDSALYLCASSLFGTVTGELFFGEGSRLTVL.

In this sample, this clonotype turned up a few times. The CDR3 is CASSEWQDTQYF. For the CDR3, the DNA is TGCGCCAGCAGTGAATGGCAAGATACGCAGTATTTT. The V call is TRBV5-1, the J call TRBJ2-3; D gene unclear. Germline-derived CDR1 and CDR2 are SGHRS and YFSETQ. The CDR3 loop spans 12 amino acids. V dropped 5 bases and J dropped 5 bases, with 9 bases sitting between them.

The V gene is TRBV10-3, the J gene TRBJ1-1, with D perhaps TRBD1 (6 bases). Germline V CDR1 and CDR2: ENHRY, SYGVKD. The CDR3 runs 13 residues. CDR3 sequence reads: CAPIPGVDTEAFF. CDR3 bases: TGTGCTCCCATCCCAGGGGTTGACACTGAAGCTTTCTTT.

There are many counts of this clonotype. J is TRBJ2-7 and V is TRBV7-8, with TRBD2 matching over 8 bases. Trimming took 6 bases from V and 4 from J; bases not matched to a gene: 11. The CDR3 loop spans 15 amino acids. In germline, CDR1 is SGHVS, CDR2 FQNEAQ. The CDR3 loop reads CASRPSGSSPYEQYF. The CDR3, as DNA: TGTGCCAGCAGACCAAGCGGGAGCTCCCCTTACGAGCAGTACTTC. Based on the CDR3 plus reference TRBV7-8 and TRBJ2-7, the full variable domain is GAGVSQSPRYKVAKRGQDVALRCDPISGHVSLFWYQQALGQGPEFLTYFQNEAQLDKSGLPSDRFFAERPEGSVSTLKIQRTQQEDSAVYLCASRPSGSSPYEQYFGPGTRLTVT.

At least ten counts were recorded for this clonotype. This chain uses TRBV4-3 with TRBJ1-1; D is ambiguous. Germline CDR1 and CDR2: LGHNA and YSLEER. The V and J ends lost 5 bases and 0 bases respectively, with 13 bases between them. This CDR3 region has 15 residues. The CDR3 loop is CASSNRNRLNTEAFF. The CDR3 DNA reads TGCGCCAGCAGCAACCGAAACAGATTGAACACTGAAGCTTTCTTT.

The gene calls are TRBV14 and TRBJ2-6, with D possibly TRBD2 on 5 matching bases. V was shortened by 8 bases and J by 0 bases, with 20 bases between the two germline ends. The V gene's germline CDR1 is SGHDN and CDR2 FVKESK. The CDR3 runs 18 residues. CDR3: CASSPMGVHRSGANVLTF. DNA for the CDR3: TGTGCCAGCTCACCGATGGGAGTACACCGCTCTGGGGCCAACGTCCTGACTTTC.

The chain is built from TRBV25-1 and TRBJ1-1; possibly TRBD1 for D (6 bases). The CDR3 runs 14 residues. Per germline, CDR1 MGHDK and CDR2 SYGVNS. V was cut by 6 bases and J by 6 bases, with 17 bases left in between. This chain's CDR3 is CASSYTQGYPEAFF. For the CDR3, the DNA is TGTGCCAGCAGCTATACACAGGGTTATCCTGAAGCTTTCTTT.

The V call is TRBV5-4, the J call TRBJ2-5; D is perhaps TRBD1 or TRBD2 (7 bases each). Germline loops: CDR1 SGHNT, CDR2 YYREEE (reference sequence). This CDR3 has 14 amino acids. V lost 4 bases and J lost 9, with 19 bases in between. The CDR3 DNA sequence: TGTGCCAGCAGCGAATATGGGGGGGGACAGCCCCAGTACTTC. It encodes CASSEYGGGQPQYF. Based on the CDR3 plus reference TRBV5-4 and TRBJ2-5, the full variable domain is ETGVTQSPTHLIKTRGQQVTLRCSSQSGHNTVSWYQQALGQGPQFIFQYYREEENGRGNFPPRFSGLQFPNYSSELNVNALELDDSALYLCASSEYGGGQPQYFGPGTRLLVL.

Concerning this clonotype itself: At one end the junction does not follow the germline gene, possibly because of a read error. The J gene is TRBJ2-6, the V gene TRBV14; no firm D call. Germline V lookup: CDR1 SGHDN, CDR2 FVKESK. The CDR3 runs to 17 residues. The CDR3 region has the DNA TGTGCCAGCAGCCCCAGAGCGCCTCCCTCTGGGACCAACGTCCTGACTTTC. It translates to CASSPRAPPSGTNVLTF.

There are a few counts of this clonotype. The chain joins TRBV19 to TRBJ2-6, with no clear D. The CDR3 length is 14 residues. CDR1 and CDR2 (germline): LNHDA, SQIVND (reference sequence). CDR3 DNA: TGTGCTTCTGACAACCTCTCTGGGGCCAACGTCCTGACTTTC. Encoded protein: CASDNLSGANVLTF.

This clonotype came up many times. The V gene is TRBV19, the J gene TRBJ2-5, with D possibly called TRBD1 or TRBD2 (6 bases each). CDR3 length: 17 residues. With 3 bases removed from V and 5 bases from J, the gap between germline ends came to 22 bases. The V gene's germline CDR1 is LNHDA and CDR2 SQIVND (reference sequence). In DNA, the CDR3 is TGTGCCAGTAGTATTTCGCCAGGGGACGTTCGGGGGGAGACCCAGTACTTC. This gives the protein CASSISPGDVRGETQYF.